This T cell receptor beta chain was observed in a study of a mutant IDH1 vaccine in newly diagnosed glioma. This CDR3 is built from 14 residues. The germline CDR1 and CDR2 sequences are SGHNT and YENEEA. V was pared by 5 bases and J by 0 bases, with 9 bases between. Time point meaning: week 11, during vaccination. Every single dose of the vaccine, 300 ug of mutant IDH1 20-mer peptide, came with topical imiquimod. Assay: immunoSEQ multiplex PCR; the TCRdb copy retains only in-frame clones and omits some. This sample has more than 50,000 clones, with roughly 80% found just once. As regards this clone: No antigen is known for it.

The chain links TRBV11-3 to TRBJ2-3; TRBD2 is a possible D gene (6 bases). The clonotype comes from a man over 45 with glioma. The specimen was PBMCs, collected from a glioma patient whose treatment included an IDH1 peptide vaccine. CDR3 protein: CASSGLTSTDTQYF. DNA for the CDR3: TGTGCCAGCAGCGGACTAACTAGCACAGATACGCAGTATTTT. Supplemented by reference TRBV11-3 and TRBJ2-3, the full variable domain reads EAGVVQSPRYKIIEKKQPVAFWCNPISGHNTLYWYLQNLGQGPELLIRYENEEAVDDSQLPKDRFSAERLKGVDSTLKIQPAELGDSAVYLCASSGLTSTDTQYFGPGTRLTVL.